Described below is a single TCR beta chain sequence and its context. The antigen is not known. With 5 bases clipped from V and 2 bases from J, the junction kept 8 bases outside the gene matches. CDR3 length equals 15 residues. The germline CDR1 and CDR2 sequences are SGHRS and YFSETQ. This record comes from a study of CD8+ T cells in alopecia areata. Turning to the study itself: After 6 to 18 months of tofacitinib, follow-up continued 6 months off drug. Study-wide results and limits: Clonality was higher in lesional than normal scalp, especially in alopecia totalis/universalis. A large proportion of expanded lesional clones were detected persisting in scalp and blood during tofacitinib.

Treatment specified: oral pan-JAK inhibitor, 5-10 mg twice daily. Reverse transcribed after extraction, RNA yielded cDNA as the sequencing template. Method: immunoSEQ multiplex PCR; TCRdb's copy keeps in-frame clones and lacks some. Of some 80,000 clones detected, approximately 64% appear once; the ten largest clones hold 20% to 30%. The sequencing used CD8+ T cells sorted from blood, collected at week 24, from a patient treated with tofacitinib. The source of this sequence is a human donor with alopecia areata. This sequence joins TRBV5-1 and TRBJ1-1; 8 positions match TRBD1. The CDR3 protein is CASSDLGQGNTEAFF. The CDR3 DNA is TGCGCCAGCAGTGACCTAGGACAGGGAAACACTGAAGCTTTCTTT.